The rows below give T cell receptor beta chains drawn from one sample of a study of shared clonotypes between healthy human individuals. Data came from immunoSEQ multiplex PCR; TCRdb stores just in-frame clones and leaves some out. The sample includes fewer than 3 million clones, about nine tenths of them seen just once. Sequenced sample: naive CD4+ T cells from PBMCs. Source of these receptors: a man between 18 and 29 years old in good health. Some clones in this sample may be carry-over from other donors' samples. CDR3s include the opening cysteine and the closing phenylalanine or tryptophan. A D gene is named only where the DNA matches it firmly. Some rows have no size entry. The others give once, few or many, or a class for an expanded clone.

J gene: TRBJ2-6; clone size: -; V gene: TRBV4-2; D gene: TRBD2; CDR3 DNA: TGTGCCAGCAGCCAGGGGGGGTCTGGGGCCAACGTCCTGACTTTC; CDR3 protein: CASSQGGSGANVLTF
J gene: TRBJ2-1; clone size: -; V gene: TRBV7-2; D gene: TRBD2; CDR3 DNA: TGTGCCAGCAGCGACCGACTAGCGAACTACAATGAGCAGTTCTTC; CDR3 protein: CASSDRLANYNEQFF
J gene: TRBJ2-7; clone size: once; V gene: TRBV4-2; D gene: -; CDR3 DNA: TGTGCCAGCAGCCAAGTAGGGGACCCCTACGAGCAGTACTTC; CDR3 protein: CASSQVGDPYEQYF
J gene: TRBJ2-1; clone size: -; V gene: TRBV30; D gene: -; CDR3 DNA: TGTGCCTGGAGTATAGGCAGAGGGGCCTACAATGAGCAGTTCTTC; CDR3 protein: CAWSIGRGAYNEQFF
J gene: TRBJ1-4; clone size: -; V gene: TRBV28; D gene: -; CDR3 DNA: TGTGCCAGCAGTCCCACGGGGGGTAATGAAAAACTGTTTTTT; CDR3 protein: CASSPTGGNEKLFF
J gene: TRBJ1-1; clone size: few; V gene: TRBV25-1; D gene: -; CDR3 DNA: TGTGCCAGCCGGAATCAGGGTACTGAAGCTTTCTTT; CDR3 protein: CASRNQGTEAFF
J gene: TRBJ1-1; clone size: few; V gene: TRBV28; D gene: TRBD1; CDR3 DNA: TGTGCCAGCAGTCGACCCGACAGGGGACACACTGAAGCTTTCTTT; CDR3 protein: CASSRPDRGHTEAFF
J gene: TRBJ2-5; clone size: -; V gene: TRBV5-1; D gene: TRBD1; CDR3 DNA: TGCGCCAGCAGCTTGGGAGTGGGGCAGGGGGCTCGGCAAGAGACCCAGTACTTC; CDR3 protein: CASSLGVGQGARQETQYF
J gene: TRBJ2-3; clone size: -; V gene: TRBV15; D gene: TRBD1; CDR3 DNA: TGTGCCACCAGCGGACCCAGGGGGTTCTGGGCCCCAGTCGACACAGATACGCAGTATTTT; CDR3 protein: CATSGPRGFWAPVDTDTQYF
J gene: TRBJ2-2; clone size: -; V gene: TRBV18; D gene: TRBD1; CDR3 DNA: TGTGCCAGCTCAGGCGGACAGGGGGCCTACACCGGGGAGCTGTTTTTT; CDR3 protein: CASSGGQGAYTGELFF
J gene: TRBJ1-1; clone size: -; V gene: TRBV19; D gene: TRBD1; CDR3 DNA: TGTGCCAGTAGTATCTCGGCAGGGGGAGCTTTCTTT; CDR3 protein: CASSISAGGAFF
J gene: TRBJ2-5; clone size: once; V gene: TRBV5-6; D gene: -; CDR3 DNA: TGTGCCAGCAGCTTGGTGTCTCTGCTCAAATCTGAGACCCAGTACTTC; CDR3 protein: CASSLVSLLKSETQYF
J gene: TRBJ1-1; clone size: -; V gene: TRBV5-1; D gene: -; CDR3 DNA: TGCGCCAGCAGCGGAACGAACCTGAACACTGAAGCTTTCTTT; CDR3 protein: CASSGTNLNTEAFF
J gene: TRBJ2-7; clone size: -; V gene: TRBV7-9; D gene: TRBD2; CDR3 DNA: TGTGCCAGCAGCGCAACGGCGGGAGGCTACGAGCAGTACTTC; CDR3 protein: CASSATAGGYEQYF
J gene: TRBJ2-7; clone size: -; V gene: TRBV5-1; D gene: -; CDR3 DNA: TGCGCCAGCAGCTTGGAATGGGGGGAGCAGTACTTC; CDR3 protein: CASSLEWGEQYF
J gene: TRBJ2-7; clone size: once; V gene: TRBV10-2; D gene: -; CDR3 DNA: TGCGCCAGCAGTGAGTTCTACGAGCAGTACTTC; CDR3 protein: CASSEFYEQYF
J gene: TRBJ1-1; clone size: -; V gene: TRBV19; D gene: -; CDR3 DNA: TGTGCCAGTGGAGAAGGAATCCCTGAAGCTTTCTTT; CDR3 protein: CASGEGIPEAFF
J gene: TRBJ1-4; clone size: -; V gene: TRBV28; D gene: -; CDR3 DNA: TGTGCCAGCACCGTACCGGGACAACGGGAAAAACTGTTTTTT; CDR3 protein: CASTVPGQREKLFF
J gene: TRBJ1-1; clone size: -; V gene: TRBV14; D gene: -; CDR3 DNA: TGTGCCAGCAGGGCTAGTCCCGTCACTGAAGCTTTCTTT; CDR3 protein: CASRASPVTEAFF
J gene: TRBJ2-5; clone size: -; V gene: TRBV9; D gene: -; CDR3 DNA: TGTGCCAGCAGCGTATTAGGTTCAGAGACCCAGTACTTC; CDR3 protein: CASSVLGSETQYF
J gene: TRBJ2-1; clone size: -; V gene: TRBV5-1; D gene: TRBD2; CDR3 DNA: TGCGCCAGCAGCTTGGCCGTTGGTAGCGGGAGGGCCTCAGATGAGCAGTTCTTC; CDR3 protein: CASSLAVGSGRASDEQFF
J gene: TRBJ1-1; clone size: -; V gene: TRBV28; D gene: -; CDR3 DNA: TGTGCCTCCGGCCGACCGAACACTGAAGCTTTCTTT; CDR3 protein: CASGRPNTEAFF
J gene: TRBJ2-3; clone size: -; V gene: TRBV5-8; D gene: -; CDR3 DNA: TGTGCCAGCAGCTTGGCGGGGCGTAGCACAGATACGCAGTATTTT; CDR3 protein: CASSLAGRSTDTQYF
J gene: TRBJ1-1; clone size: -; V gene: TRBV19; D gene: -; CDR3 DNA: TGTGCCAGCCACAGGGATCCGAACACTGAAGCTTTCTTT; CDR3 protein: CASHRDPNTEAFF
J gene: TRBJ2-3; clone size: -; V gene: TRBV5-1; D gene: -; CDR3 DNA: TGCGCCAGCAGCTTGGCTCGGGGGCCCTCTAGCACAGATACGCAGTATTTT; CDR3 protein: CASSLARGPSSTDTQYF
J gene: TRBJ2-7; clone size: -; V gene: TRBV7-5; D gene: -; CDR3 DNA: TGTGCCAGAAGCTTAGGGAGGGGGTACCACGAGCAGTACTTC; CDR3 protein: CARSLGRGYHEQYF
J gene: TRBJ2-1; clone size: -; V gene: TRBV28; D gene: TRBD1; CDR3 DNA: TGTGCCAGCAGCCCCGGACAGGGGGTCTACAATGAGCAGTTCTTC; CDR3 protein: CASSPGQGVYNEQFF
J gene: TRBJ2-3; clone size: -; V gene: TRBV28; D gene: -; CDR3 DNA: TGTGCCAGCAGTTCATACACAGATACGCAGTATTTT; CDR3 protein: CASSSYTDTQYF
J gene: TRBJ2-2; clone size: once; V gene: TRBV9; D gene: -; CDR3 DNA: TGTGCCAGCAGCGTAGGACCCGACACCGGGGAGCTGTTTTTT; CDR3 protein: CASSVGPDTGELFF
J gene: TRBJ1-2; clone size: -; V gene: TRBV7-3; D gene: TRBD1; CDR3 DNA: TGTGCCAGCAGCCCGGACAGGGCTGCCTATGGCTACACCTTC; CDR3 protein: CASSPDRAAYGYTF
J gene: TRBJ2-7; clone size: -; V gene: TRBV2; D gene: TRBD2; CDR3 DNA: TGTGCCAGCAGTGACCCCGGGACTAGCGGCCTTTACGAGCAGTACTTC; CDR3 protein: CASSDPGTSGLYEQYF
J gene: TRBJ2-6; clone size: once; V gene: TRBV11-2; D gene: -; CDR3 DNA: TGTGCCAGCAGCCCGCTAAGGGGAAGGGAAAGCTCTGGGGCCAACGTCCTGACTTTC; CDR3 protein: CASSPLRGRESSGANVLTF
J gene: TRBJ2-3; clone size: -; V gene: TRBV7-2; D gene: -; CDR3 DNA: TGTGCCAGCAAGGTTCCAGATACGCAGTATTTT; CDR3 protein: CASKVPDTQYF
J gene: TRBJ1-3; clone size: -; V gene: TRBV6-5; D gene: -; CDR3 DNA: TGTGCCAGCTCCTGGATCTCTGGAAACACCATATATTTT; CDR3 protein: CASSWISGNTIYF
J gene: TRBJ2-7; clone size: -; V gene: TRBV19; D gene: -; CDR3 DNA: TGTGCCAGTCGCCCGAGCTATGACTACGAGCAGTACTTC; CDR3 protein: CASRPSYDYEQYF
J gene: TRBJ2-7; clone size: -; V gene: TRBV4-1; D gene: -; CDR3 DNA: TGCGCCAGCAGCCAAGATTCTTTCCCCAGGGGAAGGAGGAACGAGCAGTACTTC; CDR3 protein: CASSQDSFPRGRRNEQYF
J gene: TRBJ2-7; clone size: -; V gene: TRBV28; D gene: -; CDR3 DNA: TGTGCCAGCAGTCGACCTTTGGGTAACGACGAGCAGTACTTC; CDR3 protein: CASSRPLGNDEQYF
J gene: TRBJ2-5; clone size: -; V gene: TRBV5-1; D gene: TRBD2; CDR3 DNA: TGCGCCAGCAGCTTTGGCGGCGGGGGACGGGTAGGAGAGACCCAGTACTTC; CDR3 protein: CASSFGGGGRVGETQYF
J gene: TRBJ1-5; clone size: -; V gene: TRBV5-6; D gene: -; CDR3 DNA: TGTGCCAGCAGCAAATCCGGGGCCACAAGGGCGGCCCAGCATTTT; CDR3 protein: CASSKSGATRAAQHF
J gene: TRBJ2-1; clone size: -; V gene: TRBV18; D gene: -; CDR3 DNA: TGTGCCAGCTCACTCCTCCCATATGATAATGAGCAGTTCTTC; CDR3 protein: CASSLLPYDNEQFF
J gene: TRBJ2-7; clone size: -; V gene: TRBV6-5; D gene: -; CDR3 DNA: TGTGCCAGCAGTTACTCGATACAGGCCTACGAGCAGTACTTC; CDR3 protein: CASSYSIQAYEQYF
J gene: TRBJ2-6; clone size: once; V gene: TRBV18; D gene: -; CDR3 DNA: TGTGCCAGCTCGCAATCAGGGTCCGGGGCCAACGTCCTGACTTTC; CDR3 protein: CASSQSGSGANVLTF
J gene: TRBJ2-1; clone size: -; V gene: TRBV9; D gene: TRBD2; CDR3 DNA: TGTGCCAGCAGCGCGGGACCTCGGGGGGATGAGCAGTTCTTC; CDR3 protein: CASSAGPRGDEQFF
J gene: TRBJ2-1; clone size: -; V gene: TRBV9; D gene: -; CDR3 DNA: TGTGCCAGCAGCGTAGAGCTGGGGGCGGGAGCCCAGTTCTTC; CDR3 protein: CASSVELGAGAQFF
J gene: TRBJ2-5; clone size: -; V gene: TRBV5-1; D gene: TRBD1; CDR3 DNA: TGCGCCAGCAGCCTAGGACAGGGACAAGAGACCCAGTACTTC; CDR3 protein: CASSLGQGQETQYF
J gene: TRBJ2-1; clone size: -; V gene: TRBV28; D gene: -; CDR3 DNA: TGTGCCAGCAGTTTAGGATTTGAGCAGTTCTTC; CDR3 protein: CASSLGFEQFF
J gene: TRBJ2-7; clone size: -; V gene: TRBV5-1; D gene: -; CDR3 DNA: TGCGCCAGCAGCTTTACCCGGGAAGAGCAGTACTTC; CDR3 protein: CASSFTREEQYF
J gene: TRBJ2-2; clone size: once; V gene: TRBV7-9; D gene: TRBD1; CDR3 DNA: TGTGCCAGCAGCTCCTACAGGGGGCCCAACACCGGGGAGCTGTTTTTT; CDR3 protein: CASSSYRGPNTGELFF
J gene: TRBJ2-1; clone size: -; V gene: TRBV18; D gene: TRBD2; CDR3 DNA: TGTGCCAGCTCACCACCGGGTGGGAGGGCCGCCTACAATGAGCAGTTCTTC; CDR3 protein: CASSPPGGRAAYNEQFF
J gene: TRBJ1-5; clone size: -; V gene: TRBV28; D gene: -; CDR3 DNA: TGTGCCAGCAGTTCGGACAGAAGCAATCAGCCCCAGCATTTT; CDR3 protein: CASSSDRSNQPQHF
J gene: TRBJ1-1; clone size: -; V gene: TRBV7-2; D gene: -; CDR3 DNA: TGTGCCAGCAGCTTAGGGGGGCGCAAGAACACTGAAGCTTTCTTT; CDR3 protein: CASSLGGRKNTEAFF
J gene: TRBJ2-3; clone size: -; V gene: TRBV7-2; D gene: -; CDR3 DNA: TGTGCCAGCAGCCCCCTGGGGAGACCTAGCACAGATACGCAGTATTTT; CDR3 protein: CASSPLGRPSTDTQYF
J gene: TRBJ2-5; clone size: once; V gene: TRBV30; D gene: -; CDR3 DNA: TGTGCCTGGAGCAGGCAGGTACAAGAGACCCAGTACTTC; CDR3 protein: CAWSRQVQETQYF